This T cell receptor (beta chain) came from a study of tumor and adjacent non-tumor tissue in lung cancer. Looking at the study overall: There were 12 adenocarcinoma, 2 squamous cell carcinoma and 1 small cell lung cancer cases. On average, productive TCRbeta reads reached about 4 million per sample.

Concerning this clonotype itself: Its antigen is unidentified. A much larger clone sits a single nucleotide away, making a read error possible. Because it lacks the conserved phenylalanine or tryptophan at the end, this CDR3 is likely a read error.

The template was RNA from unsorted bulk tissue. Study-wide results and limits: Top 100 clones took a larger repertoire share in normal lung.

TCRbeta libraries were built with three rounds of nested PCR, modified from ARM-PCR. MiXCR, applied by TCRdb to the multiplex PCR reads, yields one record per CDR3 protein. The sample contains roughly 93,000 distinct CDR3 sequences, 67% of which appear only once. From germline, CDR1 is MGHRA and CDR2 YSYEKL. The V end was cut by 3 bases, the J end by 0 bases, with 8 bases between. The length of the CDR3 is 15 residues. Material: lung tumor tissue. The source of this sequence is a man in his 60s with non-small cell lung cancer. The chain uses TRBV4-1 and TRBJ2-2; a weak D match, TRBD1 (5 bases). As DNA, the CDR3 is TGCGCCAGCAGCCATCCAGGGTCGAACACCGGGGAGCTGTTTCTT. Translated: CASSHPGSNTGELFL.